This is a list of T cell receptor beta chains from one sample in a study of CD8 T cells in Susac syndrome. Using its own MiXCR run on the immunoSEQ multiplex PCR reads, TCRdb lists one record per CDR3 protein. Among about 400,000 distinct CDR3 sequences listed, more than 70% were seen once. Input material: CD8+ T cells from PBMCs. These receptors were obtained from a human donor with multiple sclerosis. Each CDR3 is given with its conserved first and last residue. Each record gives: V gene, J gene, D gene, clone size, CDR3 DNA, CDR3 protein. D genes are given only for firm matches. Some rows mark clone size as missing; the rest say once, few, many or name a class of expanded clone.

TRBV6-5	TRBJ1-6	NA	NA	TGTGCCAGCAGTTACACCGCGGACAGCTATAATTCACCCCTCCACTTT	CASSYTADSYNSPLHF
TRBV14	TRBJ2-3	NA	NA	TGTGCCAGCAGCCAAGGTTTCGGGTCGTGGGGTTACACAGATACGCAGTATTTT	CASSQGFGSWGYTDTQYF
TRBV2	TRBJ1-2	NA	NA	TGTGCCAGCAGGGATCACGGGACGGAAATCTATGGCTACACCTTC	CASRDHGTEIYGYTF
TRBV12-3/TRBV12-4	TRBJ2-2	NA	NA	TGTGCCAGCAGTATAGGACCTACGGGGGAGCTGTTTTTT	CASSIGPTGELFF
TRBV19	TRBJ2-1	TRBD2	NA	TGTGCCAGTAGTATAGATCCAGCGGGACTAGCGCGTAATGAGCAGTTCTTC	CASSIDPAGLARNEQFF
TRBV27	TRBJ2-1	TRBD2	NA	TGTGCCAGCAGTCCGGAGCTAGCGGACTCCTACAATGAGCAGTTCTTC	CASSPELADSYNEQFF
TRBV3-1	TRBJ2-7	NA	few	TGTGCCAGCAGCCAAGTTTTGGGGGCCTACGAGCAGTACTTC	CASSQVLGAYEQYF
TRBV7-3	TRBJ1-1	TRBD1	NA	TGTGCCAGCAGCTTAAAGGGGACAGGGGCCACTGAAGCTTTCTTT	CASSLKGTGATEAFF
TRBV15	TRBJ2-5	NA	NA	TGTGCCACCAGCAGTTCCGGGCCGGGAGAGACCCAGTACTTC	CATSSSGPGETQYF
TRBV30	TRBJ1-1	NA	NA	TGTGCCTGGAGTGATAGTGGGAACACTGAAGCTTTCTTT	CAWSDSGNTEAFF
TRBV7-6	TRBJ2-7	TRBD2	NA	TGTGCCAGCAGCTTATTCGCGCCGGGTGGACTAGCGGGAGACTACGAGCAGTACTTC	CASSLFAPGGLAGDYEQYF
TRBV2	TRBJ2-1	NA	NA	TGTGCCAGCAGTGGTTTTCGGAATGAGCAGTTCTTC	CASSGFRNEQFF
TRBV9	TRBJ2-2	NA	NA	TGTGCCAGCAGCGCGGACGGAGAGAACACCGGGGAGCTGTTTTTT	CASSADGENTGELFF
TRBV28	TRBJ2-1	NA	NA	TGTGCCAGCAGTTTTCAAGGGATTCTTTCGAACTACAATGAGCAGTTCTTC	CASSFQGILSNYNEQFF
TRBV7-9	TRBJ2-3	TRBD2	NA	TGTGCCAGCAGCTTGGGACTAGCGGGCGAGGGCACAGATACGCAGTATTTT	CASSLGLAGEGTDTQYF
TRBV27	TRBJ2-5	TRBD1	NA	TGTGCCAGCAGTTCAAGGACAGGGTTTTTTGAGGAGACCCAGTACTTC	CASSSRTGFFEETQYF
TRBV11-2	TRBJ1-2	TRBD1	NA	TGTGCCAGCAGCTCCCGGGACAGGGGGGTCTCAGACTATGGCTACACCTTC	CASSSRDRGVSDYGYTF
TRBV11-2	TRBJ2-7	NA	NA	TGTGCCACGGGCCCGATCGAGCAGTACTTC	CATGPIEQYF
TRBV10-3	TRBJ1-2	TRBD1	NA	TGTGCCATCAGTGAGGAGGACAGGGACGATGGCTACACCTTC	CAISEEDRDDGYTF
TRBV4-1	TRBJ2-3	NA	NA	TGCGCCAGCAGCCACGTACTGGCGGAGAGCACAGATACGCAGTATTTT	CASSHVLAESTDTQYF
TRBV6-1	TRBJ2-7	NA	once	TGTGCCAGCAGTGAAGCGCGTTTAGACGAGCAGTACTTC	CASSEARLDEQYF
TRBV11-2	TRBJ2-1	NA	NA	TGTGCCAGCAGCTTAGATTTGGGTCCTACGGGTGACAATGAGCAGTTCTTC	CASSLDLGPTGDNEQFF
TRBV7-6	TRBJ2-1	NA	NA	TGTGCCAGCAGCCCCCAGGGAGTCTCCTACGATGAGCAGTTCTTC	CASSPQGVSYDEQFF
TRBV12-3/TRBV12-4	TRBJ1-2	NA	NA	TGTGCCAGCGGGGGGGACGGATACTATGGCTACACCTTC	CASGGDGYYGYTF
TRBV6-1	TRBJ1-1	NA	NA	TGTGCCAGCAGTCCCAACGGGGGAAACACTGAAGCTTTCTTT	CASSPNGGNTEAFF
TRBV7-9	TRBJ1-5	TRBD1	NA	TGTGCCAGCAGCTTAGCTCCGGGACAGGGGCCTCAGCCCCAGCATTTT	CASSLAPGQGPQPQHF
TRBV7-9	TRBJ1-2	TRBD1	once	TGTGCCAGCAGCCCTACAGGGGCGGCGGACTATGGCTACACCTTC	CASSPTGAADYGYTF
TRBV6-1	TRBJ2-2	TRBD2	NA	TGTGCCAGCAGTGAGGGACTAGCGGGTAACACCGGGGAGCTGTTTTTT	CASSEGLAGNTGELFF
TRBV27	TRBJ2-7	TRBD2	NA	TGTGCCAGCAGTACCGGGACTAGTATGTACGAGCAGTACTTC	CASSTGTSMYEQYF
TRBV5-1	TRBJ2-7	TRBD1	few	TGCGCCAGCAGCTCCGGACAGGGATTGTACGAGCAGTACTTC	CASSSGQGLYEQYF
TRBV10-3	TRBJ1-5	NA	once	TGTGCCATCAGTGGCGGGGGATGGGATCAGCCCCAGCATTTT	CAISGGGWDQPQHF
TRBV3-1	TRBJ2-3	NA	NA	TGTGCCAGCAGCCTTTTTCTCCGGGCAAGGACGTCTAGCACAGATACGCAGTATTTT	CASSLFLRARTSSTDTQYF
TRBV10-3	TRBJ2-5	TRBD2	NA	TGTGCCATCAGTGACCCCCGGGCTAGCGGGGTACAAGAGACCCAGTACTTC	CAISDPRASGVQETQYF
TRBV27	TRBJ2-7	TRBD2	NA	TGTGCCAGCAGTACACTCGGGAGGGTCTACGAGCAGTACTTC	CASSTLGRVYEQYF
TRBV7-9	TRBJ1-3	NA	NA	TGTGCCAGCAGCTTAGTTCTAACAAGGGACACCATATATTTT	CASSLVLTRDTIYF
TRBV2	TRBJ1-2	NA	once	TGTGCCAGCACAGAAGGTCGGGGAGAGAACTATGGCTACACCTTC	CASTEGRGENYGYTF
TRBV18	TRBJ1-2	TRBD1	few	TGTGCCAGCTCACCCTCACCTTACATGGCCGGGACAGATAACTATGGCTACACCTTC	CASSPSPYMAGTDNYGYTF
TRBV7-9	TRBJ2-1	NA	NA	TGTGCCAGCAGCAGAGTAAGCATTGAGCAGTTCTTC	CASSRVSIEQFF
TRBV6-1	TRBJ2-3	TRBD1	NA	TGTGCCAGCGTGACAGGGGGTACAGATACGCAGTATTTT	CASVTGGTDTQYF
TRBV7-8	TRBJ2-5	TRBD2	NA	TGTGCCAGCAGCGCCACCCTGGGGACTAAAGAGACCCAGTACTTC	CASSATLGTKETQYF
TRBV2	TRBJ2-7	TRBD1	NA	TGTGCCAGCAGCACAGGGGGCGAAGCCTACGAGCAGTACTTC	CASSTGGEAYEQYF